This TCR beta chain was sequenced for a study of CD8 T cells in ankylosing spondylitis. Study-wide results and caveats: Clones linked with disease were CD8+ and fairly uncommon in the peripheral blood. A TCR beta motif made of roughly eight highly homologous variants seemed typical of ankylosing spondylitis blood.

A few counts support this clonotype. Its antigen is still unknown. TCRdb processed the 5' RACE reads anew with MiXCR; each CDR3 protein has one entry. The profile shows fewer than 500,000 distinct CDR3 sequences, about 25% of them singletons. Sample: blood, either unsorted or a sorted T cell fraction (not recorded which). This sequence originates from a male donor with ankylosing spondylitis.

As DNA, the CDR3 is TGTGCCAGCAGTTCCAGACAGGGATACAATGAGCAGTTCTTC. It encodes CASSSRQGYNEQFF. The chain carries TRBV27 and TRBJ2-1; 7 nucleotides line up with TRBD1. The length of the CDR3 is 14 residues. V shed 4 bases and J 4 bases; nucleotides not matched to a gene: 4. CDR1 MNHEY and CDR2 SMNVEV come from the germline V gene (reference sequence).